What follows are 23 T cell receptor beta chains derived from one specimen sequenced in a study of blood T cell repertoires in COVID-19. Assay used: immunoSEQ multiplex PCR; TCRdb lists only in-frame clones, some missing. The top ten hold less than 8.5% of the sample, which has about 46,000 clones, around 90% seen once. Sequencing was performed on peripheral blood. These receptors were taken from a man in his forties or fifties with acute or convalescent COVID-19.

This clone was counted between two and nine times. V gene TRBV19 combines with J gene TRBJ2-7; 9 bases fit TRBD1. This CDR3 region has 15 residues. V lost 6 bases, J lost 3 bases, and 9 bases stayed unmatched. CDR1 LNHDA and CDR2 SQIVND come from the germline V gene (reference sequence). The CDR3 sequence: CASSPQGAKSYEQYF. Here the CDR3 DNA reads TGTGCCAGTAGCCCACAGGGGGCAAAGAGCTACGAGCAGTACTTC.

V usage is TRBV18 and J usage is TRBJ1-6; tentative D call: TRBD1 (6 bases). The length of the CDR3 is 15 residues. The V gene lost 3 bases and the J gene lost 6 bases, with 12 bases spanning the gap. Germline CDR1 reads KGHSH; CDR2 reads LQKENI. CDR3 region: CASSPQTGTNSPLHF. CDR3 nucleotide sequence: TGTGCCAGCTCACCGCAGACAGGAACTAATTCACCCCTCCACTTT.

The chain employs TRBV12-3 or TRBV12-4 and TRBJ1-1; tentatively, D is TRBD1 (5 bases). Trimming shortened V by 6 bases and J by 4 bases, and 9 bases separated the two germline ends. CDR3 size: 12 residues. Here the CDR3 reads CASRGLITEAFF. CDR3 bases: TGTGCCAGCAGGGGGCTTATCACTGAAGCTTTCTTT.

This rearrangement joins TRBV7-9 to TRBJ2-1; 12 nucleotides agree with TRBD2. With V trimmed by 0 bases and J by 9 bases, 6 bases remained unmatched. The CDR3 length is 16 residues. Germline-derived CDR1 and CDR2 are SEHNR and FQNEAQ (reference sequence). CDR3 DNA: TGTGCCAGCAGCTTAGCCCATCTAGCGGGAGGGGGTGAGCAGTTCTTC. Its translation: CASSLAHLAGGGEQFF.

This sequence joins TRBV19 and TRBJ1-2, with 7 bases that match TRBD1. Per germline, CDR1 LNHDA and CDR2 SQIVND (reference sequence). V lost 7 bases, J lost 8 bases, and 19 bases stayed unmatched. The CDR3 is 16 residues long. The CDR3 DNA sequence: TGTGCCAGTAAGAATAGGGGGCTGGAGGTAGACGGCGGCTACACCTTC. It codes for CASKNRGLEVDGGYTF.

This chain uses TRBV2 with TRBJ2-1, with 9 nucleotides matching TRBD1. The length of the CDR3 is 14 residues. V gave up 11 bases and J gave up 5 bases; unmatched junction bases: 10. The germline gives CDR1 SNHLY, CDR2 FYNNEI. Here the CDR3 DNA reads TGTGCCGGTTGCCGGGACAGGGTTAACAATGAGCAGTTCTTC. Amino acids: CAGCRDRVNNEQFF.

This chain links TRBV3-1 (or the pseudogene TRBV3-2) with TRBJ1-6, with D uncertain. The V gene lost 2 bases and the J gene lost 10 bases, with 9 bases spanning the gap. The CDR3 covers 13 residues. Germline V CDR1 and CDR2: LGHDT, YNNKEL (reference sequence). The CDR3 nucleotides read TGTGCCAGCAGCCAAATCGTCAGGTCACCCCTCCACTTT. Its protein product is CASSQIVRSPLHF.

V and J are TRBV20-1 and TRBJ2-1; D not resolved. CDR3 length equals 13 residues. CDR1 is DFQATT, CDR2 SNEGSKA, per germline (reference sequence). The V and J ends lost 3 bases and 3 bases respectively, with 9 bases between them. CDR3 sequence reads: CSASPAGYNEQFF. The CDR3 DNA is TGCAGTGCTAGTCCAGCAGGCTACAATGAGCAGTTCTTC.

The CDR3 spells CASSPQERGVSDTQYF. In DNA form, the CDR3 reads TGTGCCAGCAGTCCCCAGGAGCGGGGGGTATCAGATACGCAGTATTTT. This chain uses TRBV7-2 with TRBJ2-3; TRBD2 matches at 9 bases. CDR1 and CDR2 from the germline V gene are SGHTA and FQGNSA. This CDR3 contains 16 residues. V lost 6 bases and J lost 4; bases outside the gene matches: 11.

In its sample, this clone was seen a few times. The V and J genes are TRBV14 and TRBJ2-2; 9 nucleotides align to TRBD2. V gave up 4 bases and J gave up 8 bases; unmatched junction bases: 2. The CDR3 has 13 amino acids. Germline lookup yields CDR1 SGHDN and CDR2 FVKESK. The CDR3 loop is CASSLSGRGELFF. The CDR3, as DNA: TGTGCCAGCAGCCTTAGCGGGAGAGGGGAGCTGTTTTTT.

J is TRBJ2-3 and V is TRBV19; TRBD1 matches 7 bases. The CDR3 length is 14 residues. With 5 bases clipped from V and 2 bases from J, the junction kept 4 bases outside the gene matches. Per germline, CDR1 LNHDA and CDR2 SQIVND (reference sequence). This CDR3 is CASSLQGLTDTQYF. CDR3 coding DNA: TGTGCCAGTAGTCTACAGGGGCTCACAGATACGCAGTATTTT.

V gene TRBV11-3 combines with J gene TRBJ1-2, with 9 bases lining up with TRBD1. After removal of 3 bases from V and 4 bases from J, the junction contained 6 bases not matched to a gene. The CDR3 has 15 residues. Germline V lookup: CDR1 SGHNT, CDR2 YENEEA. The CDR3 nucleotides read TGTGCCAGCAGCTTGACAGGGGGACGTGTCTATGGCTACACCTTC. Its protein product is CASSLTGGRVYGYTF. Supplemented by reference TRBV11-3 and TRBJ1-2, the full variable domain reads EAGVVQSPRYKIIEKKQPVAFWCNPISGHNTLYWYLQNLGQGPELLIRYENEEAVDDSQLPKDRFSAERLKGVDSTLKIQPAELGDSAVYLCASSLTGGRVYGYTFGSGTRLTVV.

The rearrangement links TRBV7-9 to TRBJ1-5; D is unresolved. CDR1 SEHNR and CDR2 FQNEAQ come from the germline V gene (reference sequence). Trimming cost V 1 base and J 11 bases, with 9 bases left between them. The CDR3 contains 12 residues. The DNA for the CDR3 is TGTGCCAGCAGCTTAGAAACCTCAGCCCAGCATTTT. Translated: CASSLETSAQHF.

The V call is TRBV2, the J call TRBJ1-4; the match to TRBD1 covers 7 bases. In germline, CDR1 is SNHLY, CDR2 FYNNEI. V dropped 3 bases and J dropped 4; count of bases not matched to a gene: 5. The CDR3 contains 15 residues. The CDR3: CASSDLGTVNEKLFF. CDR3 bases: TGTGCCAGCAGTGACCTAGGGACAGTTAATGAAAAACTGTTTTTT. The full variable domain, its missing parts supplied by reference TRBV2 and TRBJ1-4, is EPEVTQTPSHQVTQMGQEVILRCVPISNHLYFYWYRQILGQKVEFLVSFYNNEISEKSEIFDDQFSVERPDGSNFTLKIRSTKLEDSAMYFCASSDLGTVNEKLFFGSGTQLSVL.

This clone came up once. This chain uses TRBV7-2 with TRBJ1-2; D gene unclear. V dropped 5 bases and J dropped 7 bases, with 14 bases sitting between them. Germline V gives CDR1 SGHTA, CDR2 FQGNSA. The CDR3 contains 13 residues. Written as DNA, the CDR3 is TGTGCCAGCAGCGCTAGCGGACCGCTTGGCTACACCTTC. Translated, it gives CASSASGPLGYTF. Variable domain in full (rest from reference TRBV7-2 and TRBJ1-2): GAGVSQSPSNKVTEKGKDVELRCDPISGHTALYWYRQSLGQGLEFLIYFQGNSAPDKSGLPSDRFSAERTGGSVSTLTIQRTQQEDSAVYLCASSASGPLGYTFGSGTRLTVV.

The chain employs TRBV5-4 and TRBJ2-7, with 9 bases identical to TRBD1. V dropped 2 bases and J dropped 9; count of bases not matched to a gene: 9. Germline lookup yields CDR1 SGHNT and CDR2 YYREEE (reference sequence). The CDR3 runs to 14 residues. The CDR3 DNA reads TGTGCCAGCAGCTTCGGACAGGGGCGGATCGGGCAGTACTTC. Its translation: CASSFGQGRIGQYF.

This clone came up a few times. V gene TRBV7-3 combines with J gene TRBJ1-1, with 7 bases identical to TRBD1. Germline lookup yields CDR1 SGHTA and CDR2 FQGTGA. The CDR3 contains 14 residues. J was trimmed by 5 bases and V by 5 bases; bases with no gene match: 8. CDR3 nucleotide sequence: TGTGCCAGCAGCCTACGACAGGGAGAGACTGAAGCTTTCTTT. It specifies CASSLRQGETEAFF.

This chain connects TRBV5-1 to TRBJ1-4, with 10 positions matching TRBD1. Germline loops: CDR1 SGHRS, CDR2 YFSETQ. With 2 bases clipped from V and 7 bases from J, the junction kept 2 bases outside the gene matches. The CDR3 is 14 amino acids. The CDR3 DNA sequence: TGCGCCAGCAGCTTCGGGACAGGGGCTGAAAAACTGTTTTTT. Encoded protein: CASSFGTGAEKLFF.

The J gene is TRBJ2-5, the V gene TRBV4-1, with 13 bases lining up with TRBD2. The CDR3 totals 19 residues. J was trimmed by 2 bases and V by 0 bases; bases with no gene match: 9. Looked up from germline, CDR1 is MGHRA and CDR2 is YSYEKL. The CDR3 loop is CASSQDSGLAGWGQETQYF. The CDR3 DNA sequence: TGCGCCAGCAGCCAAGACTCGGGACTAGCGGGATGGGGGCAAGAGACCCAGTACTTC.

V usage is TRBV15 and J usage is TRBJ1-1; 10 nucleotides agree with TRBD1. V was pared by 1 base and J by 6 bases, with 5 bases of the junction left unmatched. The CDR3 is 15 amino acids. Germline V gene data show CDR1 as LNHNV and CDR2 as YYDKDF (reference sequence). The DNA of the CDR3 is TGTGCCACCAGCAGAGGTAGACAGGGGGCGTCTGAAGCTTTCTTT. Amino acid sequence: CATSRGRQGASEAFF.

This clone was observed a few times. The chain has TRBV7-9 and TRBJ2-3, with D possibly being TRBD1 (6 bases). The germline gives CDR1 SEHNR, CDR2 FQNEAQ (reference sequence). Deletions cut 3 bases from V and 3 bases from J, with 13 bases between. The CDR3 runs to 15 residues. DNA for the CDR3: TGTGCCAGCAGCTTCGTAGGGGGTGAGACAGATACGCAGTATTTT. Residues: CASSFVGGETDTQYF.

This clone was observed a single time. The rearrangement uses TRBV7-9 and TRBJ2-1; 15 nucleotides line up with TRBD2. CDR1 is SEHNR, CDR2 FQNEAQ, per germline (reference sequence). This CDR3 comprises 16 residues. The trim removed 4 bases at V and 8 bases at J, leaving 6 bases unmatched. The DNA of the CDR3 is TGTGCCAGCAGCTCTTGGACTAGCGGGAGGGTCCATGAGCAGTTCTTC. It specifies CASSSWTSGRVHEQFF.

The V call is TRBV24-1, the J call TRBJ1-1; 7 nucleotides line up with TRBD1. Germline V gene sequence: CDR1 KGHDR, CDR2 SFDVKD. The CDR3 contains 14 residues. Trimming removed 6 bases from V and 4 bases from J; junction bases left unmatched: 7. The CDR3 spells CATSKGGTATEAFF. CDR3 bases: TGTGCCACCAGTAAAGGCGGGACAGCCACTGAAGCTTTCTTT.